This T cell receptor beta chain was profiled in a study of radiotherapy plus CTLA-4 blockade in lung cancer. Whole-study context: Objective responses were documented in roughly 20% of patients, with disease control in roughly 30%. Points from the study as a whole: Radiotherapy plus ipilimumab was followed by expansion in blood of tumor-derived TCR clones.

In this sample, this clone turned up once. Its antigen is unidentified. Some clones are missing from TCRdb's copy, which holds only in-frame ones; the method was immunoSEQ multiplex PCR. The top ten hold roughly 22% of the sample, which has about 80,000 clones, more than 60% seen once. Each patient with chemo-refractory metastatic non-small-cell lung cancer was treated with focal radiation plus CTLA-4 blockade using ipilimumab. CDR1 is SGHTA and CDR2 is FQGTGA in the germline V gene. V lost 0 bases to trimming and J lost 4 bases, with 15 bases between them. The CDR3 spans 16 residues. The sample consisted of peripheral blood, taken from a patient treated with radiotherapy plus ipilimumab. This chain joins TRBV7-3 and TRBJ2-5; D possibly corresponds to TRBD2 (7 bases). This TCR was recovered from a human donor with non-small cell lung cancer whose response to radiotherapy plus ipilimumab could not be evaluated. Some clones in this sample may be carry-over from other donors' samples. Here the CDR3 DNA reads TGTGCCAGCAGCTTAACAGGGGGGGGGCCAGGAGAGACCCAGTACTTC. Its translation: CASSLTGGGPGETQYF.